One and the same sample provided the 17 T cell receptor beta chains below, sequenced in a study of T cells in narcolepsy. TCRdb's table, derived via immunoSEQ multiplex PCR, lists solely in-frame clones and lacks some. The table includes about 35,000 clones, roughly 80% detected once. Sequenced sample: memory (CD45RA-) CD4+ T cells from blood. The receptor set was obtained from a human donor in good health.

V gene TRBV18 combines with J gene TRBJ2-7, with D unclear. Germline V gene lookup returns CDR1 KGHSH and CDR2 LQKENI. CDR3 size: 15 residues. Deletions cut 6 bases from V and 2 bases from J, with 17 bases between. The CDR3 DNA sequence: TGTGCCAGCTCGACCACGGCCCGGCCCACCTACGAGCAGTACTTC. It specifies CASSTTARPTYEQYF. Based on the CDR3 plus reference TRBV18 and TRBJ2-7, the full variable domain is NAGVMQNPRHLVRRRGQEARLRCSPMKGHSHVYWYRQLPEEGLKFMVYLQKENIIDESGMPKERFSAEFPKEGPSILRIQQVVRGDSAAYFCASSTTARPTYEQYFGPGTRLTVT.

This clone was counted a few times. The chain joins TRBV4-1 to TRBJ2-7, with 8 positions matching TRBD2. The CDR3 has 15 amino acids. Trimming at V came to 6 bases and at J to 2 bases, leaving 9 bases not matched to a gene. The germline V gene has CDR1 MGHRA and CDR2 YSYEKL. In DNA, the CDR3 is TGCGCCAGCAGGGTGGATAGCGGGGCCACCTACGAGCAGTACTTC. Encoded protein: CASRVDSGATYEQYF.

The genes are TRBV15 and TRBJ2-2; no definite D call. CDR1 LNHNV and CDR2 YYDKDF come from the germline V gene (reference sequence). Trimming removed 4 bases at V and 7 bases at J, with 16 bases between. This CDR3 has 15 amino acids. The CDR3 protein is CATSKGGAYGGELFF. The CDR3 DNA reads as TGTGCCACCAGCAAAGGTGGAGCCTACGGCGGGGAGCTGTTTTTT.

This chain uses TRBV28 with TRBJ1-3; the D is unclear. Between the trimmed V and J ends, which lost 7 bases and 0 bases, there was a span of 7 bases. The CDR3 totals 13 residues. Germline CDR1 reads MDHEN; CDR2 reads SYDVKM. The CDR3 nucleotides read TGTGCCAGCACCCTAAGCTCTGGAAACACCATATATTTT. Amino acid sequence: CASTLSSGNTIYF. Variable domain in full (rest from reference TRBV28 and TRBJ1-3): DVKVTQSSRYLVKRTGEKVFLECVQDMDHENMFWYRQDPGLGLRLIYFSYDVKMKEKGDIPEGYSVSREKKERFSLILESASTNQTSMYLCASTLSSGNTIYFGEGSWLTVV.

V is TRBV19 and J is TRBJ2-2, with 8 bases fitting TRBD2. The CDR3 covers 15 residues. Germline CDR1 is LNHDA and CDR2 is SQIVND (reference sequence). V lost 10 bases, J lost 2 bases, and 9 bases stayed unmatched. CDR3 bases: TGTGCCACCTCCTCAGCGGGGGCTAACACCGGGGAGCTGTTTTTT. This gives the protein CATSSAGANTGELFF.

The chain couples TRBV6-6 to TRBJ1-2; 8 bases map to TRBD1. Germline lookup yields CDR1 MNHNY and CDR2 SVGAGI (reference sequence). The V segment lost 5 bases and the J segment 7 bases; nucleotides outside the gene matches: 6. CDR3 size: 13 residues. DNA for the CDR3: TGTGCCAGCAGTCGCCAGGGGGCAGGTGGCTACACCTTC. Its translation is CASSRQGAGGYTF.

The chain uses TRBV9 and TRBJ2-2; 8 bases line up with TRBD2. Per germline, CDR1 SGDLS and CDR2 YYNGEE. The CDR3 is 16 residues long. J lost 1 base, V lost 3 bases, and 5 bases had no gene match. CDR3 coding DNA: TGTGCCAGCAGCGGGTCCGCGGGGGGGAACACCGGGGAGCTGTTTTTT. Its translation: CASSGSAGGNTGELFF.

As DNA, the CDR3 is TGTGCCAGCAGCCCCGGCGGGGAGGGAGGGCTACCCTACAATGAGCAGTTCTTC. The encoded protein is CASSPGGEGGLPYNEQFF. This sequence joins TRBV7-3 and TRBJ2-1; 7 bases align to TRBD2. From germline, CDR1 is SGHTA and CDR2 FQGTGA. Losses at the gene ends were 5 bases for V and 2 bases for J; bases not matched to a gene: 15. The CDR3 consists of 18 residues. Complete variable domain (other parts from reference TRBV7-3 and TRBJ2-1): GAGVSQTPSNKVTEKGKYVELRCDPISGHTALYWYRQSLGQGPEFLIYFQGTGAADDSGLPNDRFFAVRPEGSVSTLKIQRTERGDSAVYLCASSPGGEGGLPYNEQFFGPGTRLTVL.

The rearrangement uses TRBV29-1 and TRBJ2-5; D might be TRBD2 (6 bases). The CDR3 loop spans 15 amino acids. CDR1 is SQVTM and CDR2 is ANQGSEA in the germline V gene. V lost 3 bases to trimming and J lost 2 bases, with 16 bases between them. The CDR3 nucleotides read TGCAGCGTTGAGCTCGACGGGCGGGGACAAGAGACCCAGTACTTC. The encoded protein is CSVELDGRGQETQYF.

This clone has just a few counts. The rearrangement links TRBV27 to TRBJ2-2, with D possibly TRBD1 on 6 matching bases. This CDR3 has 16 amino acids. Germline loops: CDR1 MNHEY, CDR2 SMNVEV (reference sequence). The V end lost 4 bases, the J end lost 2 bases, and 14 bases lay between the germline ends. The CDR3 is CASSSYGTLNTGELFF. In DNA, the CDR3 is TGTGCCAGCAGTTCCTACGGGACACTTAACACCGGGGAGCTGTTTTTT.

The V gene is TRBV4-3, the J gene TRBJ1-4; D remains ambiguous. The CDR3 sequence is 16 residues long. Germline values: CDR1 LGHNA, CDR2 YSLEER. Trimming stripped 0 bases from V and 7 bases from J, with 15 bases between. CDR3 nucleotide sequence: TGCGCCAGCAGCCAAGATGAGAGGGTTAGAGGTGAAAAACTGTTTTTT. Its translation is CASSQDERVRGEKLFF.

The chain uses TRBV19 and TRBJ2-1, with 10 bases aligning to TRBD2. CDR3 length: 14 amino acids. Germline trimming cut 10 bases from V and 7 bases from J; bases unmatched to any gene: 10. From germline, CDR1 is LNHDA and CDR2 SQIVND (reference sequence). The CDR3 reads CATSRTSGLNEQFF. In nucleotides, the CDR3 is TGTGCCACATCAAGGACTAGCGGACTTAATGAGCAGTTCTTC.

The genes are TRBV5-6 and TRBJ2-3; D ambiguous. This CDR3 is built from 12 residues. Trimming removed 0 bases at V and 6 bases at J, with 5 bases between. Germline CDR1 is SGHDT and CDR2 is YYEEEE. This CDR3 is CASSLVGDTQYF. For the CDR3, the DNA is TGTGCCAGCAGCTTGGTCGGGGATACGCAGTATTTT.

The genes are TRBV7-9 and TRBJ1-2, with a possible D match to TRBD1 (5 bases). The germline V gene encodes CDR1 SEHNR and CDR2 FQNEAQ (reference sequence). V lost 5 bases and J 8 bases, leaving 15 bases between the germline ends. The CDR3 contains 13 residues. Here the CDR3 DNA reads TGTGCCAGCAGCCCGCTCGGGACGCGGGGCTACACCTTC. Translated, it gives CASSPLGTRGYTF.

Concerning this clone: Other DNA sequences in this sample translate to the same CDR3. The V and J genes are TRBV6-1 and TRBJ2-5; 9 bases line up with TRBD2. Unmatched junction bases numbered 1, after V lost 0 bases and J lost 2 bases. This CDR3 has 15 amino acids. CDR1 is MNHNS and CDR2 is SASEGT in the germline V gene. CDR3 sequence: CASSEAAGGQETQYF. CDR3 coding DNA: TGTGCCAGCAGTGAAGCGGCGGGGGGGCAAGAGACCCAGTACTTC.

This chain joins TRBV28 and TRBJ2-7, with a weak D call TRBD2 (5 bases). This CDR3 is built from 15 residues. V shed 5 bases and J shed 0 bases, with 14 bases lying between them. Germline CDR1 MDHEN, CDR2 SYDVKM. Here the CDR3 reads CASSPSGSTSYEQYF. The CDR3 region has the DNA TGTGCCAGCAGTCCGTCGGGGTCCACCTCCTACGAGCAGTACTTC.

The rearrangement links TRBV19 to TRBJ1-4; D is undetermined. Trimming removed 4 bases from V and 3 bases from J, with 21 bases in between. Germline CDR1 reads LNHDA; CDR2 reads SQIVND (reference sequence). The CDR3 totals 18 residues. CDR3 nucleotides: TGTGCCAGTAGTAGGGCCTTTCCCTCAAAGGCTTCTAATGAAAAACTGTTTTTT. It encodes CASSRAFPSKASNEKLFF.